In this sample, the clone carrying this T cell receptor beta chain turned up many times. The sample is drawn from a study of blood T cells in healthy people across ages. V lost 4 bases to trimming and J lost 0 bases, with 16 bases between them. The CDR3 spans 17 residues. CDR1 SGDLS and CDR2 YYNGEE come from the germline V gene. For the second PCR, which ran for 7 to 11 cycles, a sample-barcoded 5' primer and a J-beta primer mix were used. From the 5' RACE reads, TCRdb called clonotypes with MiXCR, one entry per CDR3 protein. In the table there are some 1,000,000 distinct CDR3 sequences, approximately 25% of which are singletons. In addition, the sample was reused for a study of T cells of mothers and their children.

The specimen sequenced was blood. This clonotype was obtained from a girl aged 2 to 10 in good health. The J gene is TRBJ1-4, the V gene TRBV9; the D gene is possibly TRBD1 (5 bases). CDR3 nucleotide sequence: TGTGCCAGCAGCCCCCGCACGGGGGGAGCAACTAATGAAAAACTGTTTTTT. This codes for CASSPRTGGATNEKLFF. The whole variable domain, remainder taken from reference TRBV9 and TRBJ1-4, is DSGVTQTPKHLITATGQRVTLRCSPRSGDLSVYWYQQSLDQGLQFLIQYYNGEERAKGNILERFSAQQFPDLHSELNLSSLELGDSALYFCASSPRTGGATNEKLFFGSGTQLSVL.